A selection of T cell receptor beta chains follows, all from one sample in a study of cytomegalovirus exposure and HLA in healthy donors. TCRdb's copy holds only in-frame clones and misses some; the assay was immunoSEQ multiplex PCR. The table shows 130,000 or so clones, with 60% to 80% occurring only once. Material for sequencing was PBMCs. These receptors all come from a woman aged 55-70 years in good health and CMV-seronegative. The CDR3 runs from the conserved cysteine through the conserved F or W. D genes are given only for firm matches.

d_gene: TRBD2; v_gene: TRBV5-1; CDR3aa: CASSLGWTSGKGNEQFF
d_gene: TRBD1; v_gene: TRBV19; CDR3aa: CASSRQGYEQYF
d_gene: TRBD2; v_gene: TRBV9; CDR3aa: CASSDGLAVSNIQYF
d_gene: TRBD2; v_gene: TRBV5-6; CDR3aa: CASRRRGGTDTQYF
d_gene: .; v_gene: TRBV29-1; CDR3aa: CSAEAGPNSYNEQFF
d_gene: .; v_gene: TRBV5-1; CDR3aa: CASTILTGLNTEAFF
d_gene: .; v_gene: TRBV5-8; CDR3aa: CASSLGAQGFPDETQYF
d_gene: TRBD1; v_gene: TRBV28; CDR3aa: CASSSGTVPEKLFF
d_gene: .; v_gene: TRBV5-1; CDR3aa: CASSLGTSSGNTIYF
d_gene: .; v_gene: TRBV15; CDR3aa: CATSRVGANSPLHF
d_gene: .; v_gene: TRBV4-1; CDR3aa: CASSFYGDQETQYF
d_gene: .; v_gene: TRBV7-3; CDR3aa: CASSPRIGEQYF
d_gene: TRBD1; v_gene: TRBV11-2; CDR3aa: CASSQGTDIEAFF
d_gene: .; v_gene: TRBV28; CDR3aa: CASSLTVSNEKLFF
d_gene: .; v_gene: TRBV7-9; CDR3aa: CSSSWRRGPPYF
d_gene: TRBD1; v_gene: TRBV7-9; CDR3aa: CSSSFVVAPQGAVQYF
d_gene: TRBD2; v_gene: TRBV7-3; CDR3aa: CASSFSLAARTYTQYF
d_gene: TRBD1; v_gene: TRBV29-1; CDR3aa: CSAPGQGVAREQFF
d_gene: .; v_gene: TRBV2; CDR3aa: CASSEAGHSGANVLTF
d_gene: .; v_gene: TRBV7-6; CDR3aa: CASSLVGASEQYF
d_gene: .; v_gene: TRBV6-6; CDR3aa: CASSSFGEGGNTIYF
d_gene: .; v_gene: TRBV27; CDR3aa: CASSSQQGRSYEQYF
d_gene: .; v_gene: TRBV5-1; CDR3aa: CASSLLDRTYEQYF
d_gene: TRBD1; v_gene: TRBV27; CDR3aa: CASSSDRGRLYEQYF